These T cell receptor beta chains were read from a single sample in a study of cytomegalovirus exposure and HLA in healthy donors. TCRdb's copy holds only in-frame clones and misses some; the assay was immunoSEQ multiplex PCR. This table holds approximately 110,000 clones, 60% to 85% found once. Sequencing was performed on PBMCs. The receptor set was obtained from a male donor in good health and CMV-seronegative. The CDR3 runs from the conserved cysteine through the conserved F or W. The D gene is left open where the match is weak. Expanded clones get a size class; other rows say once, few or many, or leave the size out.

D gene,J gene,clone size,V gene,CDR3 protein,CDR3 DNA
NA,TRBJ2-2,NA,TRBV9,CASAEGGDGTGELFF,TGTGCCAGCGCCGAGGGGGGGGATGGCACCGGGGAGCTGTTTTTT
TRBD2,TRBJ2-7,NA,TRBV5-4,CASSIAGGTYEQYF,TGTGCCAGCAGCATAGCGGGGGGGACCTACGAGCAGTACTTC
NA,TRBJ2-1,NA,TRBV19,CASSIGQVYNEQFF,TGTGCCAGTAGTATAGGACAGGTTTACAATGAGCAGTTCTTC
TRBD2,TRBJ2-7,NA,TRBV5-4,CASSFLAGEGEQYF,TGTGCCAGCAGCTTTCTAGCGGGAGAGGGTGAGCAGTACTTC
NA,TRBJ2-7,NA,TRBV19,CASSRPGTPSYEQYF,TGTGCCAGTAGTCGTCCCGGGACTCCCTCCTACGAGCAGTACTTC
NA,TRBJ2-1,NA,TRBV5-1,CASSLESGFSYNEQFF,TGCGCCAGCAGCTTGGAATCAGGATTCAGCTACAATGAGCAGTTCTTC
TRBD1,TRBJ2-5,NA,TRBV9,CASSVQGQGFGQETQYF,TGTGCCAGCAGCGTTCAGGGACAGGGATTCGGGCAAGAGACCCAGTACTTC
NA,TRBJ2-2,NA,TRBV5-1,CASSTGNTGELFF,TGCGCCAGCAGCACGGGAAACACCGGGGAGCTGTTTTTT
NA,TRBJ2-2,NA,TRBV4-1,CASSQGAGPNTGELFF,TGCGCCAGCAGCCAAGGGGCGGGCCCGAACACCGGGGAGCTGTTTTTT
TRBD1,TRBJ1-5,NA,TRBV6-1,CASRAGTGNQPQHF,TGTGCCAGCAGGGCCGGGACAGGGAATCAGCCCCAGCATTTT
NA,TRBJ2-7,NA,TRBV6-1,CASQRSTGSTYEQYF,TGTGCCAGTCAGAGAAGCACAGGCTCTACCTACGAGCAGTACTTC
NA,TRBJ2-5,NA,TRBV14,CASSQDENRQETQYF,TGTGCCAGCAGCCAAGATGAGAATAGACAAGAGACCCAGTACTTC
TRBD2,TRBJ2-3,NA,TRBV6-1,CASSTSGYTDTQYF,TGTGCCAGCAGTACTAGCGGATACACAGATACGCAGTATTTT
TRBD1,TRBJ1-4,few,TRBV2,CASSGQGFEKLFF,TGTGCCAGCAGCGGACAGGGGTTCGAAAAACTGTTTTTT
TRBD1,TRBJ2-3,NA,TRBV30,CASRAGQVADTQYF,TGTGCCTCCCGGGCGGGACAGGTAGCAGATACGCAGTATTTT
TRBD1,TRBJ2-5,NA,TRBV19,CASSATGGAGETQYF,TGTGCCAGTAGTGCGACAGGGGGCGCCGGGGAGACCCAGTACTTC
NA,TRBJ2-5,NA,TRBV5-4,CASSAGTEETQYF,TGTGCCAGCAGCGCCGGGACTGAAGAGACCCAGTACTTC
TRBD1,TRBJ1-1,many,TRBV7-3,CASSSDRVNTEAFF,TGTGCCAGCAGCTCGGACAGGGTGAACACTGAAGCTTTCTTT
TRBD2,TRBJ2-3,NA,TRBV5-6,CASSLTGGGVWDTQYF,TGTGCCAGCAGCTTGACCGGCGGGGGGGTTTGGGATACGCAGTATTTT
NA,TRBJ1-1,few,TRBV4-2,CASSQESGATTEAFF,TGTGCCAGCAGCCAAGAATCAGGGGCGACCACTGAAGCTTTCTTT
TRBD1,TRBJ2-5,NA,TRBV6-1,CASSESPGQVFETQYF,TGTGCCAGCAGTGAAAGTCCCGGACAGGTATTTGAGACCCAGTACTTC
TRBD1,TRBJ1-1,NA,TRBV10-3,CASNSGTGSTEAFF,TGTGCCAGTAACTCAGGGACAGGGTCGACTGAAGCTTTCTTT
TRBD1,TRBJ2-4,NA,TRBV2,CASSKMGQGSNIQYF,TGTGCCAGCAGTAAAATGGGACAGGGGTCCAACATTCAGTACTTC
TRBD1,TRBJ2-7,NA,TRBV11-3,CASSLRQGPTYEQYF,TGTGCCAGCAGCCTACGACAGGGCCCAACCTACGAGCAGTACTTC
TRBD1,TRBJ1-1,NA,TRBV25-1,CASSATSGTGSRAREAFF,TGTGCCAGCAGCGCTACCTCCGGGACAGGATCCCGGGCCCGTGAAGCTTTCTTT
NA,TRBJ1-1,NA,TRBV7-9,CSSSLGYTEAFF,TGTTCCAGCAGCCTTGGCTACACTGAAGCTTTCTTT
NA,TRBJ2-2,NA,TRBV19,CASSPGRGRTGELFF,TGTGCCAGTAGCCCTGGCAGGGGAAGGACCGGGGAGCTGTTTTTT
NA,TRBJ2-2,NA,TRBV9,CASSGQVYSNTGELFF,TGTGCCAGCAGCGGTCAGGTTTACTCGAACACCGGGGAGCTGTTTTTT
NA,TRBJ2-7,NA,TRBV5-1,CASSLSPPRSYEQYF,TGCGCCAGCAGCTTGAGCCCACCCCGCTCCTACGAGCAGTACTTC
NA,TRBJ2-2,NA,TRBV2,CASSEGGPGELFF,TGTGCCAGCAGTGAAGGAGGGCCCGGGGAGCTGTTTTTT
NA,TRBJ1-2,once,TRBV7-9,CASSRAGGYGYTF,TGTGCCAGCAGCCGGGCAGGAGGCTATGGCTACACCTTC
TRBD1,TRBJ2-5,NA,TRBV7-2,CASSSTGGAETQYF,TGTGCCAGCAGCTCGACAGGGGGCGCGGAGACCCAGTACTTC
NA,TRBJ1-6,few,TRBV21-1,CASSKERQGPSSPLHF,TGTGCCAGCAGCAAAGAAAGACAGGGGCCGAGCTCACCCCTCCACTTT
NA,TRBJ2-1,NA,TRBV19,CASSMARTQGNEQFF,TGTGCCAGTAGTATGGCGAGGACCCAGGGCAATGAGCAGTTCTTC
TRBD2,TRBJ2-1,NA,TRBV11-3,CASSSGLAGYNEQFF,TGTGCCAGCAGCTCGGGACTAGCGGGCTACAATGAGCAGTTCTTC
NA,TRBJ1-1,NA,TRBV4-3,CASSQEVRSSNTEAFF,TGCGCCAGCAGCCAAGAAGTACGGTCTTCGAACACTGAAGCTTTCTTT
NA,TRBJ2-7,NA,TRBV28,CASSFTGRDYEQYF,TGTGCCAGCAGTTTTACAGGGAGAGACTACGAGCAGTACTTC
NA,TRBJ2-3,NA,TRBV28,CASSLKTPGDTQYF,TGTGCCAGCAGTTTAAAGACTCCGGGAGATACGCAGTATTTT
TRBD2,TRBJ2-3,NA,TRBV14,CASSLGLAGTDTQYF,TGTGCCAGCAGCCTGGGGCTAGCGGGGACAGATACGCAGTATTTT
TRBD2,TRBJ2-2,NA,TRBV4-1,CASSQRAGGPPNTGELFF,TGCGCCAGCAGCCAAAGAGCGGGAGGTCCCCCGAACACCGGGGAGCTGTTTTTT
NA,TRBJ2-7,NA,TRBV25-1,CASSYGSPSYEQYF,TGTGCCAGCAGTTACGGGAGTCCGTCCTACGAGCAGTACTTC
NA,TRBJ1-3,NA,TRBV19,CASRTDRLSGNTIYF,TGTGCCAGTAGAACGGACAGACTCTCTGGAAACACCATATATTTT
TRBD2,TRBJ2-7,once,TRBV11-1,CASSLRTSGTYEQYF,TGTGCCAGCAGCCTACGGACTAGCGGGACATACGAGCAGTACTTC